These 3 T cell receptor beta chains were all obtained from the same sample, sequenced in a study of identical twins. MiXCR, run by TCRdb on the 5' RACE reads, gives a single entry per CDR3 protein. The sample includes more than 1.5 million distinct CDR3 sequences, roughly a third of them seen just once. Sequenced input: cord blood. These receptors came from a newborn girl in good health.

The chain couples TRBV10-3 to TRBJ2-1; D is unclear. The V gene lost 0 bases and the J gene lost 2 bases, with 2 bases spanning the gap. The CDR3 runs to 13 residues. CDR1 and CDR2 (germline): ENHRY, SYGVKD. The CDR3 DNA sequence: TGTGCCATCAGTGAGTCGACCTACAATGAGCAGTTCTTC. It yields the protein CAISESTYNEQFF.

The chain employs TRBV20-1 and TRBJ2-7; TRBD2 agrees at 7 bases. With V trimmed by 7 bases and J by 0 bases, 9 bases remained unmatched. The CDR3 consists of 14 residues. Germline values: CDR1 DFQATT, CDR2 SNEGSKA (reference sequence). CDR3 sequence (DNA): TGCAGTGTTTCGGGAGCGGGGCCCTCCTACGAGCAGTACTTC. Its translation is CSVSGAGPSYEQYF.

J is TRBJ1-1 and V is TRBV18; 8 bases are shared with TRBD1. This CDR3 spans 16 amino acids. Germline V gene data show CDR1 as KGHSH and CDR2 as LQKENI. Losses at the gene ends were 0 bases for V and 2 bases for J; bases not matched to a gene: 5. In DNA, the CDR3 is TGTGCCAGCTCACCACCGGACAGGGACCGAAACACTGAAGCTTTCTTT. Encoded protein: CASSPPDRDRNTEAFF.